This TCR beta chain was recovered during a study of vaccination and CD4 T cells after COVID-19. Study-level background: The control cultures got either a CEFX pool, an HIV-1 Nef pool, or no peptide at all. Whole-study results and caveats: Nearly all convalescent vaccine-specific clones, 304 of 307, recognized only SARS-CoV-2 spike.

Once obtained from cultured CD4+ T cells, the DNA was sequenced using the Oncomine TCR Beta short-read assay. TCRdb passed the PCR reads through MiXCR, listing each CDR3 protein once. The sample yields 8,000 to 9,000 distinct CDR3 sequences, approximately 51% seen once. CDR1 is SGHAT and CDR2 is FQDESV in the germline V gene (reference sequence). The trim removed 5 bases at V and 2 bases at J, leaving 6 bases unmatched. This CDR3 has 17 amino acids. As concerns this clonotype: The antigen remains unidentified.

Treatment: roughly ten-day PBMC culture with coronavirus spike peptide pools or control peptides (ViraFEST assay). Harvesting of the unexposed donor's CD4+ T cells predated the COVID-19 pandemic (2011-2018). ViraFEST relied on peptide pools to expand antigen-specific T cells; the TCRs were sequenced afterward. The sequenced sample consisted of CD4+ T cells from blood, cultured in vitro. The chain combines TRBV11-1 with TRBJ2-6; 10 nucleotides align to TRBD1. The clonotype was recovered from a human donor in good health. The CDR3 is CASSPRQGAPGANVLTF. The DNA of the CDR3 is TGTGCCAGCAGCCCTAGACAGGGGGCGCCTGGGGCCAACGTCCTGACTTTC.